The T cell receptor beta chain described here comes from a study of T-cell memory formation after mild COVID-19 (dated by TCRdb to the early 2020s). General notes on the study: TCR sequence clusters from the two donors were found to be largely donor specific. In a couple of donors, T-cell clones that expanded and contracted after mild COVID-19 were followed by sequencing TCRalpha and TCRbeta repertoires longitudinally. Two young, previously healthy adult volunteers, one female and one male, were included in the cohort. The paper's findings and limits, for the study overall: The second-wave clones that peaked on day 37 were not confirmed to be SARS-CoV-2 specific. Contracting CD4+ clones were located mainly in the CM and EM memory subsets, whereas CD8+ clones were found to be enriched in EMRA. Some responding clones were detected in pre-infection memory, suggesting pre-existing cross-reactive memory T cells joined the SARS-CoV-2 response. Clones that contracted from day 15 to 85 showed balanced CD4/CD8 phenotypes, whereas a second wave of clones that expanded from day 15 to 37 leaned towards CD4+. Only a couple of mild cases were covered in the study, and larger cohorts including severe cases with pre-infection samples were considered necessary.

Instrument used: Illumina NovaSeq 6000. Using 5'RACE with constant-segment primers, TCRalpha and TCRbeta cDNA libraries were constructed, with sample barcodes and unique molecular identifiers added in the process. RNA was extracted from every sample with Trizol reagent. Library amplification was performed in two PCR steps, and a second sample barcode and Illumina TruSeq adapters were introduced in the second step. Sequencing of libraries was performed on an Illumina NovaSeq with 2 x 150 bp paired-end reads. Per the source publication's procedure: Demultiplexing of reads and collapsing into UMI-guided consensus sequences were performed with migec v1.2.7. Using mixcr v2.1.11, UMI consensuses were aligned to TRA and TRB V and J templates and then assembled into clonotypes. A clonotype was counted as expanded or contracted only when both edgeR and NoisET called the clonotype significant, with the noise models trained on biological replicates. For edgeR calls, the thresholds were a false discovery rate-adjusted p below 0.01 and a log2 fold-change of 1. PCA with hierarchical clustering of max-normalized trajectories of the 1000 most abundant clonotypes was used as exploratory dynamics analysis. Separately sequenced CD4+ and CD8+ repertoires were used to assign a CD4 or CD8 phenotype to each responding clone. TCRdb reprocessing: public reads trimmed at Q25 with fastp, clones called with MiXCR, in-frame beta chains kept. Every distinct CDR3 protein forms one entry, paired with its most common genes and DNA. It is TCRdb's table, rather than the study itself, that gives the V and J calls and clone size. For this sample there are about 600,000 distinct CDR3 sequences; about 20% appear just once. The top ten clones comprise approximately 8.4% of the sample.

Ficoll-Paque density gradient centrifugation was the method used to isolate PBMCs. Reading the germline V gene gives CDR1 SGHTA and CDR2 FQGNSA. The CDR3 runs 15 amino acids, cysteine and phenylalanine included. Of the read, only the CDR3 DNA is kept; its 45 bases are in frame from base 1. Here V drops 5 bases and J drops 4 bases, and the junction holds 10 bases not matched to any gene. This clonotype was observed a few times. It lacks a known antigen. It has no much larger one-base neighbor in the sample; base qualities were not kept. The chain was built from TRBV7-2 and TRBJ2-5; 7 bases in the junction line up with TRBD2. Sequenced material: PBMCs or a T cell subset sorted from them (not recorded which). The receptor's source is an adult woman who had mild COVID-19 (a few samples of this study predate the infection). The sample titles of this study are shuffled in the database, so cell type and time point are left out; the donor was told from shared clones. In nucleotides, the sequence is TGTGCCAGCAGCCTGGGAGGGACCCTAGCAGAGACCCAGTACTTC. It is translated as CASSLGGTLAETQYF.